This TCR beta chain was identified during a study of T cells in Graves' hyperthyroidism and ophthalmopathy. Study conclusions and caveats: In the analysis, a 13 V-J model separated ophthalmopathy from stable hyperthyroidism. Ophthalmopathy was predicted by the model a median of approximately 6.6 months ahead of onset.

The CDR3 loop spans 11 amino acids. Germline CDR1 is SNHLY and CDR2 is FYNNEI. V lost 11 bases, J lost 5 bases, and 4 bases stayed unmatched. As to this clonotype: Its antigen remains unidentified.

Hyperthyroidism of Graves' type that showed no ophthalmopathy progression within 18 months was stable. Authors of the study amplified TCR beta CDR3 regions from RNA transcripts. The TCR CDR3 first-round RT-PCR relied on the HTBI primer set. One entry per CDR3 protein, called by TCRdb with MiXCR from the multiplex PCR reads. Here the sample spans just over 550,000 distinct CDR3 sequences, under 60% being singletons. The clonotype originates from a woman aged 18-29 years with Graves' hyperthyroidism. This chain joins TRBV2 and TRBJ2-5, with 8 bases identical to TRBD2. The specimen sequenced was peripheral blood or thyroid tissue (not recorded which). The CDR3 loop is CAVGRGETQYF. The CDR3 DNA is TGTGCCGTCGGGAGGGGGGAGACCCAGTACTTC.